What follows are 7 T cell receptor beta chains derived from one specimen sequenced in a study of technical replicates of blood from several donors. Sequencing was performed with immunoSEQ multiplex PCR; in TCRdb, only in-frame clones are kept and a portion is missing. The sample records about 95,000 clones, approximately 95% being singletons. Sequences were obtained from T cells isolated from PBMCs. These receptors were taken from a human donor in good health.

Here the CDR3 reads CASSRLGNTEAFF. The CDR3 nucleotides read TGCGCCAGCAGCCGACTAGGAAACACTGAAGCTTTCTTT. The chain couples TRBV4-1 to TRBJ1-1, with D uncertain. The length of the CDR3 is 13 residues. Germline lookup yields CDR1 MGHRA and CDR2 YSYEKL. The V end was cut by 4 bases, the J end by 2 bases, with 8 bases between.

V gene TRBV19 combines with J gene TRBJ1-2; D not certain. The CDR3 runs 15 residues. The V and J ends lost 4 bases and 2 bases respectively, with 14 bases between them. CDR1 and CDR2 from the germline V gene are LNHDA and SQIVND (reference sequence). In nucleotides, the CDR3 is TGTGCCAGTAGTACACGGTGGACTGAGAACTATGGCTACACCTTC. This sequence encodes CASSTRWTENYGYTF.

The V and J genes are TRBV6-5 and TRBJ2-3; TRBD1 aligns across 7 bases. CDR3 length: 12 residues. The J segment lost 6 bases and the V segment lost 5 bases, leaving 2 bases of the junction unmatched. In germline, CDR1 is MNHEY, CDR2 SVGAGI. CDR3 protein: CASSTGVDTQYF. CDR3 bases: TGTGCCAGCAGTACAGGGGTGGATACGCAGTATTTT.

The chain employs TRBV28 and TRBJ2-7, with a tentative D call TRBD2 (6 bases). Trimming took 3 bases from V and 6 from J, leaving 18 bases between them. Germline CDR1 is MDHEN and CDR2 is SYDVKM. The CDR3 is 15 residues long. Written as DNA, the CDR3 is TGTGCCAGCAGTTTTCTGGGGCCAGGAGGGCTCGAGCAGTACTTC. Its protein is CASSFLGPGGLEQYF.

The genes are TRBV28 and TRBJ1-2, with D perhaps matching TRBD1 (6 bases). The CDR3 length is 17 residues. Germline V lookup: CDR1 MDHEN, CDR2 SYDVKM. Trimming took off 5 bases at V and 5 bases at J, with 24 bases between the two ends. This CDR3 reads CASSSILERGGSYGYTF. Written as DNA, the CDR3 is TGTGCCAGCAGTAGCATACTCGAAAGAGGGGGAAGTTATGGCTACACCTTC.

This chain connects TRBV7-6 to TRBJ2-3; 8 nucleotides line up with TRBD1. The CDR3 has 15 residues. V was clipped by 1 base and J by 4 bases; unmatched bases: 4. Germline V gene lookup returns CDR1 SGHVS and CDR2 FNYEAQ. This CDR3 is CASSLVIQGADTQYF. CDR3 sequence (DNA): TGTGCCAGCAGCTTAGTTATACAGGGGGCAGATACGCAGTATTTT.

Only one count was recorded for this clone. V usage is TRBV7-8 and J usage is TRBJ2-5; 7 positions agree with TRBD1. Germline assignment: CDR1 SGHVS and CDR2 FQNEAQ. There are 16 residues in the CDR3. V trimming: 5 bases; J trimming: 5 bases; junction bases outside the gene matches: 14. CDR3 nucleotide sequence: TGTGCCAGCAGCCTGTACACGGGACAGAAGAGGGAGACCCAGTACTTC. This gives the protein CASSLYTGQKRETQYF. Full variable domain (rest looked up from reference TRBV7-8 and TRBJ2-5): GAGVSQSPRYKVAKRGQDVALRCDPISGHVSLFWYQQALGQGPEFLTYFQNEAQLDKSGLPSDRFFAERPEGSVSTLKIQRTQQEDSAVYLCASSLYTGQKRETQYFGPGTRLLVL.